The 11 T cell receptor beta chains in this list originate from one sample, sequenced in a study of blood T cell repertoires in COVID-19. Sequenced by immunoSEQ multiplex PCR; TCRdb stores in-frame clones only, minus some. The table lists under 300,000 clones, approximately 86% of them singletons. The source material was peripheral blood. These receptors all come from a woman in her seventies with COVID-19, enrolled during active disease.

This chain connects TRBV6-5 to TRBJ1-6; D might be TRBD1 (6 bases). The CDR3 is made up of 14 amino acids. Trimming pared 6 bases from V and 5 bases from J, leaving 11 bases between. Germline loops: CDR1 MNHEY, CDR2 SVGAGI. CDR3 protein: CASSRTEDNSPLHF. The DNA for the CDR3 is TGTGCCAGCAGCCGGACAGAAGATAATTCACCCCTCCACTTT.

This chain uses TRBV4-1 with TRBJ2-1, with 8 positions matching TRBD2. The junction had 3 bases not matched to a gene; V was cut back by 3 bases and J by 2 bases. This CDR3 comprises 15 residues. Germline V gene data show CDR1 as MGHRA and CDR2 as YSYEKL. Here the CDR3 reads CASSQLGLAYNEQFF. The CDR3 DNA sequence: TGCGCCAGCAGCCAGTTGGGACTAGCCTACAATGAGCAGTTCTTC.

Written as DNA, the CDR3 is TGCAGCGTTGTAACAGGGATGAGCAATCAGCCCCAGCATTTT. Encoded protein: CSVVTGMSNQPQHF. V is TRBV29-1 and J is TRBJ1-5; the D gene is possibly TRBD1 (6 bases). This CDR3 has 14 residues. Trimming pared 4 bases from V and 1 base from J, leaving 11 bases between. Germline V gives CDR1 SQVTM, CDR2 ANQGSEA. Together with reference TRBV29-1 and TRBJ1-5, the CDR3 gives the full variable domain: SAVISQKPSRDICQRGTSLTIQCQVDSQVTMMFWYRQQPGQSLTLIATANQGSEATYESGFVIDKFPISRPNLTFSTLTVSNMSPEDSSIYLCSVVTGMSNQPQHFGDGTRLSIL.

The chain uses TRBV10-2 and TRBJ2-7; 7 bases match TRBD1. CDR1 WSHSY and CDR2 SAAADI come from the germline V gene. The J segment lost 0 bases and the V segment lost 2 bases, leaving 1 base of the junction unmatched. The CDR3 totals 14 residues. The CDR3 protein is CASSEGDSSYEQYF. In DNA, the CDR3 is TGCGCCAGCAGTGAGGGGGACAGCTCCTACGAGCAGTACTTC.

CDR3 protein: CASSQDRFGYEQYF. CDR3 sequence (DNA): TGTGCCAGCAGCCAAGACAGGTTCGGCTACGAGCAGTACTTC. The J gene is TRBJ2-7, the V gene TRBV3-1 (or the pseudogene TRBV3-2); D is undetermined. Trimming stripped 0 bases from V and 3 bases from J, with 9 bases between. The length of the CDR3 is 14 residues. Germline V gene sequence: CDR1 LGHDT, CDR2 YNNKEL (reference sequence).

The rearrangement joins TRBV30 to TRBJ1-2, with TRBD1 matching 7 bases. V lost 6 bases and J lost 4; bases outside the gene matches: 8. The germline gives CDR1 GTSNPN, CDR2 SVGIG (reference sequence). The CDR3 consists of 13 residues. The CDR3 DNA is TGTGCCTGTTCGACCGCAGGGGGCTATGGCTACACCTTC. It yields the protein CACSTAGGYGYTF.

This clone has only a few counts. The chain recombines TRBV28 with TRBJ2-6, with D unclear. The CDR3 consists of 15 residues. Trimming pared 6 bases from V and 2 bases from J, leaving 11 bases between. Germline values: CDR1 MDHEN, CDR2 SYDVKM. The CDR3 coding sequence is TGTGCCAGCAGACCTTTCCAGACTGGGGCCAACGTCCTGACTTTC. It translates to CASRPFQTGANVLTF.

The V and J genes are TRBV18 and TRBJ1-1; tentative D call: TRBD1 (6 bases). This CDR3 has 14 residues. The V end lost 3 bases, the J end lost 5 bases, and 13 bases lay between the germline ends. Germline CDR1 reads KGHSH; CDR2 reads LQKENI. As DNA, the CDR3 is TGTGCCAGCTCACCTGGTACAGGGCGGACTGAAGCTTTCTTT. It translates to CASSPGTGRTEAFF. Based on the CDR3 plus reference TRBV18 and TRBJ1-1, the full variable domain is NAGVMQNPRHLVRRRGQEARLRCSPMKGHSHVYWYRQLPEEGLKFMVYLQKENIIDESGMPKERFSAEFPKEGPSILRIQQVVRGDSAAYFCASSPGTGRTEAFFGQGTRLTVV.

This rearrangement joins TRBV6-2 or TRBV6-3 to TRBJ2-5, with D perhaps matching TRBD2 (6 bases). This CDR3 contains 15 residues. CDR1 is MNHEY, CDR2 SVGEGT, per germline. V lost 5 bases and J lost 5, with 18 bases in between. The CDR3 region has the DNA TGTGCCAGCAGTACCTGGAGGGCTTATCGGGAGACCCAGTACTTC. Encoded protein: CASSTWRAYRETQYF.

The rearrangement links TRBV9 to TRBJ2-1; TRBD2 aligns across 11 bases. Germline V CDR1 and CDR2: SGDLS, YYNGEE. The CDR3 has 16 amino acids. The trim removed 0 bases at V and 4 bases at J, leaving 3 bases unmatched. The chain's CDR3 is CASSVGGTSGYNEQFF. CDR3 coding DNA: TGTGCCAGCAGCGTAGGGGGGACTAGCGGATACAATGAGCAGTTCTTC.

V and J are TRBV9 and TRBJ2-7, with no clear D. Germline V gives CDR1 SGDLS, CDR2 YYNGEE. Deletions cut 0 bases from V and 2 bases from J, with 9 bases between. This CDR3 region has 14 residues. CDR3 sequence reads: CASSVVAVTYEQYF. The CDR3 bases are TGTGCCAGCAGCGTAGTGGCAGTGACCTACGAGCAGTACTTC.